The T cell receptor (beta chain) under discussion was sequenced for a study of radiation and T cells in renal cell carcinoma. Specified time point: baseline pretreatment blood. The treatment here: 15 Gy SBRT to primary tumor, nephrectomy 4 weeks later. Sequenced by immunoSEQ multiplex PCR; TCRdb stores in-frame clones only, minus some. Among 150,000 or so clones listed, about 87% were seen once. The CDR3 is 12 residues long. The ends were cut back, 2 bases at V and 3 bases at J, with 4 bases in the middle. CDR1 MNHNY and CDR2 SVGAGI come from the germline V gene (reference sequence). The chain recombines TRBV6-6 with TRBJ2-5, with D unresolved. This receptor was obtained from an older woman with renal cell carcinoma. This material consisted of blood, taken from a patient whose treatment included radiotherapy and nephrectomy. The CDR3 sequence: CASSYRKETQYF. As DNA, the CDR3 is TGTGCCAGCAGTTACAGAAAAGAGACCCAGTACTTC.